This T cell receptor beta chain appears in the sequencing data of a study of tumor-infiltrating lymphocytes in primary liver carcinoma. At the level of the study: The study included patients who were men and women aged 30 to 69 years. Spanning 4.2 to 10 cm, the tumors were T1-T3 N0M0.

RNA and DNA were co-extracted from about 19-30 mg of unsorted bulk tissue. Every tumor sample analyzed contained over 80% viable tumor cells. This CDR3 spans 17 amino acids. V was shortened by 0 bases and J by 4 bases, with 13 bases between the two germline ends. CDR1 and CDR2 from the germline V gene are MGHRA and YSYEKL. The investigators made TCR beta cDNA from 500 ng total RNA, using a constant-region primer. Researchers made the TCR beta libraries by running three nested multiplex PCR rounds with slightly modified ARM-PCR. With TRBV1-TRBV30 forward primers and a C-beta reverse primer, the first two PCR rounds were run for nine to eleven cycles each. TCRdb used MiXCR to reprocess the multiplex PCR reads, holding one entry per CDR3 protein. In the table there are some 94,000 distinct CDR3 sequences, roughly 69% of which are singletons.

The J gene is TRBJ2-6, the V gene TRBV4-1; D unresolved. Sequenced input: liver tumor tissue from sampling region 5. Specified subset: tumor region T5, tumor centre. The clonotype originates from an older woman with primary liver carcinoma and hepatitis B virus infection. In DNA form, the CDR3 reads TGCGCCAGCAGCCAAGAGCCACAAGATTCGGGGGCCAACGTCCTGACTTTC. Residues: CASSQEPQDSGANVLTF.